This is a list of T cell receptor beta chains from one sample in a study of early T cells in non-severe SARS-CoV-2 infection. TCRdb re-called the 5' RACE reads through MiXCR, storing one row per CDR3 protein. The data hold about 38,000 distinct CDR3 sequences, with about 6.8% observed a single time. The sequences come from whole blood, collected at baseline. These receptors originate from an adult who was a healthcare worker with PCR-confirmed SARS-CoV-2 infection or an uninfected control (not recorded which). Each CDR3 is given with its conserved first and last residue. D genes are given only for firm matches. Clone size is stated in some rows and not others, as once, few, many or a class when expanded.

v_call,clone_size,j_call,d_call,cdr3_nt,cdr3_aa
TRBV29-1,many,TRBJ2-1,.,TGCAGCGTTTCCGGAGCGGTGCTACCCTTAAGCTCCTACAATGAGCAGTTCTTC,CSVSGAVLPLSSYNEQFF
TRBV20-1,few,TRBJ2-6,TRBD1,TGCAGTGCTGGACAGGGACGCTCTGGGGCCAACGTCCTGACTTTC,CSAGQGRSGANVLTF
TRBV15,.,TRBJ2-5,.,TGTGCCACCAGCAGAGAGGCGGAGGGCGAGGGGGAGACCCAGTACTTC,CATSREAEGEGETQYF
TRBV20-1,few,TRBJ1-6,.,TGCAGTGCTAGATTCCGGGCCCCCGGAGGCTATAATTCACCCCTCCACTTT,CSARFRAPGGYNSPLHF
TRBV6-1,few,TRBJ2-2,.,TGTGCCAGCGAAGGACACCAGAACACCGGGGAGCTGTTTTTT,CASEGHQNTGELFF
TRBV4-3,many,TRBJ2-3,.,TGCGCCAGCAGCCAAGATGTTCTGACAGATACGCAGTATTTT,CASSQDVLTDTQYF
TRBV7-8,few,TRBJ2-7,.,TGTGCCAGCAGCATCCAAGACTACGAGCAGTACTTC,CASSIQDYEQYF
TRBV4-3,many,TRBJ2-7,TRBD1,TGCGCCAGCAGCCTTAGTCCACGGATTGGACAGGGGGCTGACGAGCAGTACTTC,CASSLSPRIGQGADEQYF
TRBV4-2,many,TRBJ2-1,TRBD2,TGTGCCAGCAGCTACTTTTTCGGGAGGGAAAACAATGAGCAGTTCTTC,CASSYFFGRENNEQFF
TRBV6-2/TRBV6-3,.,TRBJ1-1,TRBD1,TGTGCCAGCAGACCCGTTCTCGCGACAGGGGATGGTTCGACTGAAGCTTTCTTT,CASRPVLATGDGSTEAFF
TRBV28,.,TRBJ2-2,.,TGTGCCAGTCAGGAGGTGGTCGGGGAGCTGTTTTTT,CASQEVVGELFF
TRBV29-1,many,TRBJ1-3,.,TGCAGCGTTGAGGGGGGTGCTGGAAACACCATATATTTT,CSVEGGAGNTIYF
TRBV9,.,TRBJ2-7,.,TGTGCCAGCAGCGGCCTCCTGGGGGAGCAGTACTTC,CASSGLLGEQYF
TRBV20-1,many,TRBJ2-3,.,TGCAGTGCTAGCTTACATAGACAAACAGATACGCAGTATTTT,CSASLHRQTDTQYF
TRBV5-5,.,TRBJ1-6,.,TGTGCCAGCAGCTTGGTCAGGGCATGGAATTCACCCCTCCACTTT,CASSLVRAWNSPLHF
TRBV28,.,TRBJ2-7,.,TGTGCCAGCAGTTTGCTCGGGGAGCAGTACTTC,CASSLLGEQYF
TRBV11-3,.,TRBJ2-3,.,TGTGCCAGCAGCTTAGGCGAGCCTGGAGATACGCAGTATTTT,CASSLGEPGDTQYF
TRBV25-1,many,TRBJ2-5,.,TGTGCCAGCAGACCGACCCCTAAAGAGACCCAGTACTTC,CASRPTPKETQYF
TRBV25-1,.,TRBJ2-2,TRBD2,TGTGCCAGCAGTGAAGTCACTAGCGGGAGAGATTCGAACACCGGGGAGCTGTTTTTT,CASSEVTSGRDSNTGELFF
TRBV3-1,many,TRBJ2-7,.,TGTGCCAGCAGCCAAGATCTCGACCCCTTCTACGAGCAGTACTTC,CASSQDLDPFYEQYF
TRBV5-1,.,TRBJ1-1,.,TGCGCCAGCAGCTTCCACAACACTGAAGCTTTCTTT,CASSFHNTEAFF
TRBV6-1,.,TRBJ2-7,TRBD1,TGTGCCAGCATCGCCCGGCAGGGGGCGCGTCTAAGAGAGCAGTACTTC,CASIARQGARLREQYF
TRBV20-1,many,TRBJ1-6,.,TGCAGTGCGACCGGGATTCAGAATTCACCCCTCCACTTT,CSATGIQNSPLHF